This TCR beta chain came from a study of shared clonotypes between healthy human individuals. V shed 3 bases and J shed 6 bases, with 15 bases lying between them. There are 14 residues in the CDR3. Germline CDR1 is KGHSH and CDR2 is LQKENI. The data were produced by immunoSEQ multiplex PCR, yet TCRdb's version contains in-frame clones alone and is incomplete. The sample gives roughly 2,300,000 clones, 85% to 95% of which show up once; 0.37% is in the top ten. The material sequenced was naive CD4+ T cells from PBMCs. Subset described: CD45RA+ positively selected. The rearrangement uses TRBV18 and TRBJ2-7; possibly TRBD1 for D (7 bases). The source is a man aged 18-30 years in good health. Some clones in this sample may be carry-over from other donors' samples. The CDR3 coding sequence is TGTGCCAGCTCACCCCAGGGGGGTGGTGGCGAGCAGTACTTC. It codes for CASSPQGGGGEQYF.